One and the same sample provided the 18 T cell receptor beta chains below, sequenced in a study of blood T cells in healthy people across ages. Through a sample-barcoded 5' primer and a J-beta primer mix, a second PCR was run for 7 to 11 cycles. Each CDR3 protein is one row after TCRdb ran MiXCR on the 5' RACE reads. The table records about 1.8 million distinct CDR3 sequences, less than 50% of them present only once. The sequenced material came from blood. These receptor sequences come from a woman between 40 and 50 years old in good health.

This clonotype has just a few counts. This chain connects TRBV3-1 to TRBJ2-7, with 9 bases lining up with TRBD1. The CDR3 has 14 amino acids. After removal of 4 bases from V and 4 bases from J, the junction contained 5 bases not matched to a gene. Germline CDR1 reads LGHDT; CDR2 reads YNNKEL (reference sequence). The CDR3 sequence: CASSLGQGKYEQYF. The DNA for the CDR3 is TGTGCCAGCAGCCTGGGACAGGGTAAATACGAGCAGTACTTC.

This rearrangement joins TRBV6-1 to TRBJ2-5; D may be TRBD1 (6 bases). The end of the DNA is better explained by TRBJ2-4, so the J call may be wrong. The germline V gene has CDR1 MNHNS and CDR2 SASEGT. This CDR3 spans 14 amino acids. For the CDR3, the DNA is TGTGCCAGCAGTGAAAGGGGGTTCGGAAACATTCAGTACTTC. Amino acids: CASSERGFGNIQYF.

This chain uses TRBV7-2 with TRBJ1-2; possible D gene TRBD1, 5 bases. This CDR3 contains 14 residues. Germline V lookup: CDR1 SGHTA, CDR2 FQGNSA. Trimming stripped 1 base from V and 6 bases from J, with 12 bases between. This CDR3 is CASSLGGRADGYTF. DNA for the CDR3: TGTGCCAGCAGCTTAGGAGGCAGGGCGGATGGCTACACCTTC.

Turning to this clonotype: Sequence at one end of the junction differs from germline and may be a read error. The chain couples TRBV7-9 to TRBJ2-1, with TRBD2 identical over 9 bases. The CDR3 totals 15 residues. The germline V gene encodes CDR1 SEHNR and CDR2 FQNEAQ (reference sequence). CDR3 loop: CTSSLDGLAFNEQFF. CDR3 DNA: TGTACCAGCAGCTTAGATGGACTAGCGTTCAATGAGCAGTTCTTC.

CDR3 protein: CASSLYGREGEKLFF. Written as DNA, the CDR3 is TGTGCCAGCAGCTTGTATGGCAGGGAGGGCGAAAAACTGTTTTTT. This chain uses TRBV13 with TRBJ1-4; tentative D call: TRBD1 (5 bases). The CDR3 is made up of 15 amino acids. From germline, CDR1 is PRHDT and CDR2 FYEKMQ (reference sequence). Trimming left V 3 bases short and J 8 bases short, with 16 bases between.

The chain links TRBV12-3 or TRBV12-4 to TRBJ2-1; no reliable D call. The length of the CDR3 is 15 residues. Trimming stripped 7 bases from V and 2 bases from J, with 15 bases between. CDR3 coding DNA: TGTGCCAGCAACGAACTCCATCCAGCCTACAATGAGCAGTTCTTC. Translated, it gives CASNELHPAYNEQFF.

This clonotype was seen more than once but under ten times. The gene calls are TRBV20-1 and TRBJ2-4, with TRBD1 matching 7 bases. Looked up from germline, CDR1 is DFQATT and CDR2 is SNEGSKA (reference sequence). Trimming took 0 bases from V and 10 from J; bases not matched to a gene: 12. The CDR3 spans 15 residues. The CDR3 DNA sequence: TGCAGTGCTAGAGACACAGGGGTCGGCTTGGTAATTCAGTACTTC. This gives the protein CSARDTGVGLVIQYF.

The rearrangement links TRBV5-1 to TRBJ2-1; D call uncertain. This CDR3 contains 17 residues. The germline CDR1 and CDR2 sequences are SGHRS and YFSETQ. The V gene lost 0 bases and the J gene lost 0 bases, with 13 bases spanning the gap. The CDR3 bases are TGCGCCAGCAGCTTGGACCCAAGTGGGTACTCCTACAATGAGCAGTTCTTC. This sequence encodes CASSLDPSGYSYNEQFF.

This clonotype appeared a single time. One end of the junction fails to match germline, which may point to a read error. The chain has TRBV5-1 and TRBJ2-1; the match to TRBD1 covers 7 bases. Germline values: CDR1 SGHRS, CDR2 YFSETQ. The CDR3 contains 14 residues. CDR3 nucleotide sequence: TGCGCCAGCAGCGAGGTACAGGGGTACACTGAGCAGTTCTTC. Translated: CASSEVQGYTEQFF.

The chain uses TRBV4-3 and TRBJ1-6; D uncertain. The CDR3 consists of 15 residues. Looked up from germline, CDR1 is LGHNA and CDR2 is YSLEER. Between the trimmed V and J ends, which lost 1 base and 7 bases, there was a span of 11 bases. The CDR3 loop reads CASSQVPPENSPLHF. The CDR3 region has the DNA TGCGCCAGCAGCCAAGTACCACCTGAGAATTCACCCCTCCACTTT.

The genes are TRBV25-1 and TRBJ2-1; D ambiguous. The CDR3 spans 12 residues. Germline CDR1 reads MGHDK; CDR2 reads SYGVNS. The V end lost 4 bases, the J end lost 7 bases, and 8 bases lay between the germline ends. The CDR3 loop reads CASSGIKNEQFF. The DNA of the CDR3 is TGTGCCAGCAGTGGAATAAAGAATGAGCAGTTCTTC.

V gene TRBV7-2 combines with J gene TRBJ1-6, with 8 bases lining up with TRBD1. This CDR3 spans 16 amino acids. V shed 0 bases and J 7 bases; nucleotides not matched to a gene: 5. The germline gives CDR1 SGHTA, CDR2 FQGNSA. The CDR3 nucleotides read TGTGCCAGCAGCTTAGCCGGACAGGGTGCCAATTCACCCCTCCACTTT. Translated, it gives CASSLAGQGANSPLHF.

This chain joins TRBV7-3 and TRBJ2-4; D may be TRBD2 (7 bases). The V end lost 0 bases, the J end lost 6 bases, and 15 bases lay between the germline ends. The CDR3 is 16 amino acids. CDR1 is SGHTA and CDR2 is FQGTGA in the germline V gene. CDR3 nucleotides: TGTGCCAGCAGCTTAACCGGGGGGCAGAGGGGAAACATTCAGTACTTC. Its translation is CASSLTGGQRGNIQYF.

J is TRBJ2-5 and V is TRBV9; D may be TRBD1 (5 bases). With 1 base removed from V and 5 bases from J, the gap between germline ends came to 9 bases. This CDR3 has 13 amino acids. Germline CDR1 SGDLS, CDR2 YYNGEE. CDR3 in amino acids: CASSVYAGETQYF. For the CDR3, the DNA is TGTGCCAGCAGCGTATATGCAGGGGAGACCCAGTACTTC.

The V and J genes are TRBV5-5 and TRBJ2-1; 8 positions agree with TRBD1. Trimming removed 5 bases from V and 15 bases from J; junction bases left unmatched: 10. CDR1 is SGHKS and CDR2 is YYEKEE in the germline V gene (reference sequence). CDR3 length equals 12 residues. The CDR3 region is CASSPDRGMVFF. As DNA, the CDR3 is TGTGCCAGCAGTCCCGACAGGGGTATGGTGTTCTTC.

The V call is TRBV7-9, the J call TRBJ2-1, with a possible D match to TRBD2 (6 bases). From germline, CDR1 is SEHNR and CDR2 FQNEAQ (reference sequence). This CDR3 is built from 17 residues. V was shortened by 6 bases and J by 1 base, with 19 bases between the two germline ends. The CDR3 nucleotides are TGTGCCAGCAGTTTATTTGGCGGGGAGGTGTCCTACAATGAGCAGTTCTTC. This gives the protein CASSLFGGEVSYNEQFF. Full variable domain (rest looked up from reference TRBV7-9 and TRBJ2-1): DTGVSQNPRHKITKRGQNVTFRCDPISEHNRLYWYRQTLGQGPEFLTYFQNEAQLEKSRLLSDRFSAERPKGSFSTLEIQRTEQGDSAMYLCASSLFGGEVSYNEQFFGPGTRLTVL.

The chain recombines TRBV14 with TRBJ2-5; D is ambiguous. The CDR3 contains 14 residues. The V and J ends lost 0 bases and 3 bases respectively, with 8 bases between them. Germline-derived CDR1 and CDR2 are SGHDN and FVKESK. This CDR3 reads CASSQDYSKETQYF. The CDR3 DNA sequence: TGTGCCAGCAGCCAAGACTACAGTAAAGAGACCCAGTACTTC. Based on the CDR3 plus reference TRBV14 and TRBJ2-5, the full variable domain is EAGVTQFPSHSVIEKGQTVTLRCDPISGHDNLYWYRRVMGKEIKFLLHFVKESKQDESGMPNNRFLAERTGGTYSTLKVQPAELEDSGVYFCASSQDYSKETQYFGPGTRLLVL.

V usage is TRBV7-2 and J usage is TRBJ2-1, with 12 bases identical to TRBD2. V dropped 1 base and J dropped 7; count of bases not matched to a gene: 5. This CDR3 has 16 residues. From germline, CDR1 is SGHTA and CDR2 FQGNSA. The CDR3 DNA follows: TGTGCCAGCAGCTTAGGGGCTAGCGGGGGGGCAAATGAGCAGTTCTTC. As protein: CASSLGASGGANEQFF.